This TCR beta chain originates from a study of T cells in localized non-small cell lung cancer. The V gene's germline CDR1 is MDHEN and CDR2 SYDVKM. The CDR3 loop spans 15 amino acids. The V and J ends lost 2 bases and 2 bases respectively, with 11 bases between them. Using immunoSEQ multiplex PCR, the repertoire was profiled, and TCRdb retains in-frame clones only, with some absent. Of 7,500 to 10,000 clones listed, around 90% are singletons. Findings and limits, study-wide: Sequencing involved a lone tumor region, leaving heterogeneity possible. Tumor showed lower T cell clonality than uninvolved adjacent lung, where it was highest.

With regard to this clone: Its antigen is not identified.

The source is a male donor at least 60 years old with stage III squamous cell lung carcinoma. The J gene is TRBJ2-3, the V gene TRBV28; a weak D match, TRBD2 (6 bases). The sample here was peripheral blood, taken before any cancer treatment. The DNA of the CDR3 is TGTGCCAGCAGTTTACCTAGCGCACACACAGATACGCAGTATTTT. Its protein is CASSLPSAHTDTQYF.